A selection of T cell receptor beta chains follows, all from one sample in a study of control samples from healthy donors and cancer patients. The method was immunoSEQ multiplex PCR; TCRdb's version includes in-frame clones alone and lacks a portion of them. This table holds around 120,000 clones, approximately 90% found once. Material for sequencing was blood. The receptors come from a woman in her seventies in good health. Each CDR3 is given with its conserved first and last residue. A D gene is named only where the DNA matches it firmly. Clone size is not always given. Where it is, it says once, few, many or a class for expanded clones.

v_call	d_call	clone_size	j_call	cdr3_aa	cdr3_nt
TRBV6-6	-	once	TRBJ1-1	CASTQRGAGEAFF	TGTGCCAGCACCCAACGGGGGGCGGGTGAAGCTTTCTTT
TRBV27	TRBD2	-	TRBJ2-7	CASSRLGLSYEQYF	TGTGCCAGCAGTCGCTTGGGACTATCCTACGAGCAGTACTTC
TRBV6-1	-	-	TRBJ1-5	CASSESGGLGQPQHF	TGTGCCAGCAGTGAATCCGGGGGGCTCGGTCAGCCCCAGCATTTT
TRBV4-2	-	-	TRBJ2-5	CASSQGDTQETQYF	TGTGCCAGCAGCCAAGGGGACACACAAGAGACCCAGTACTTC
TRBV5-1	-	-	TRBJ1-4	CASSLTGNEKLFF	TGCGCCAGCAGCTTAACAGGGAATGAAAAACTGTTTTTT
TRBV6-5	TRBD1	-	TRBJ2-7	CASSYSTNRGSYEQYF	TGTGCCAGCAGTTACTCGACCAACAGGGGCTCCTACGAGCAGTACTTC
TRBV9	-	-	TRBJ2-2	CASSLGNVHTGELFF	TGTGCCAGCAGCCTGGGGAACGTACACACCGGGGAGCTGTTTTTT
TRBV7-2	TRBD1	-	TRBJ1-3	CASSADRVGSGNTIYF	TGTGCCAGCAGCGCGGACAGGGTAGGATCTGGAAACACCATATATTTT
TRBV5-1	TRBD1	-	TRBJ2-2	CASRGQGGTGELFF	TGCGCCAGCAGGGGACAGGGGGGCACCGGGGAGCTGTTTTTT
TRBV3-1/TRBV3-2	TRBD1	-	TRBJ2-4	CASSQTTGVAKNIQYF	TGTGCCAGCAGCCAAACTACAGGGGTGGCCAAAAACATTCAGTACTTC
TRBV3-1/TRBV3-2	-	-	TRBJ1-3	CASSQQSSGNTIYF	TGTGCCAGCAGCCAGCAAAGCTCTGGAAACACCATATATTTT
TRBV7-2	-	-	TRBJ1-1	CASSLGGGGTEAFF	TGTGCCAGCAGCCTGGGCGGGGGAGGCACTGAAGCTTTCTTT
TRBV6-5	-	-	TRBJ2-1	CASSYERGTYEQFF	TGTGCCAGCAGTTACGAAAGAGGGACTTATGAGCAGTTCTTC
TRBV7-2	-	-	TRBJ1-2	CASSGRVVAGAGNYGYTF	TGTGCCAGCAGCGGCAGAGTGGTTGCGGGGGCAGGGAACTATGGCTACACCTTC
TRBV18	-	-	TRBJ2-7	CASSPQDGSSYEQYF	TGTGCCAGCTCACCTCAGGACGGCAGCTCCTACGAGCAGTACTTC
TRBV7-6	-	-	TRBJ2-7	CASSLAGSLSGYEQYF	TGTGCCAGCAGCTTAGCTGGCAGCCTCTCGGGCTACGAGCAGTACTTC
TRBV29-1	TRBD1	-	TRBJ1-1	CSVRQGARTEAFF	TGCAGCGTTAGACAGGGGGCGAGGACTGAAGCTTTCTTT
TRBV7-2	-	-	TRBJ2-3	CASRPPGLGTDTQYF	TGTGCCAGCAGACCTCCGGGTCTGGGCACAGATACGCAGTATTTT
TRBV11-2	-	-	TRBJ1-1	CASSLVFRGGTEAFF	TGTGCCAGCAGCTTAGTTTTCAGGGGTGGCACTGAAGCTTTCTTT
TRBV9	TRBD1	-	TRBJ1-2	CASSVLGQGIYGYTF	TGTGCCAGCAGCGTATTGGGACAGGGGATCTATGGCTACACCTTC
TRBV5-6	TRBD1	-	TRBJ2-7	CASSGRGFGYEQYF	TGTGCCAGCAGCGGCAGGGGGTTTGGCTACGAGCAGTACTTC
TRBV7-6	-	-	TRBJ1-1	CASSMEEAGTEAFF	TGTGCCAGCAGCATGGAAGAGGCGGGCACTGAAGCTTTCTTT
TRBV18	TRBD1	-	TRBJ1-4	CASSPLRDSTNEKLFF	TGTGCCAGCTCACCCCTCCGGGACAGCACTAATGAAAAACTGTTTTTT
TRBV4-1	-	-	TRBJ2-2	CASSQDGGGAVGELFF	TGCGCCAGCAGCCAAGACGGAGGGGGCGCGGTCGGGGAGCTGTTTTTT
TRBV5-5	-	-	TRBJ2-2	CASSSLVNAGDTGELFF	TGTGCCAGCAGCAGCTTGGTTAACGCAGGGGACACCGGGGAGCTGTTTTTT
TRBV7-9	-	-	TRBJ1-5	CASSLGAGGVQPQHF	TGTGCCAGCAGCTTAGGGGCAGGCGGTGTTCAGCCCCAGCATTTT
TRBV5-1	-	-	TRBJ2-7	CASSLGGTTSYEQYF	TGCGCCAGCAGCCTAGGGGGGACAACCTCCTACGAGCAGTACTTC
TRBV4-1	TRBD1	-	TRBJ2-7	CASSQDDPGQGVLTSYEQYF	TGCGCCAGCAGCCAAGATGACCCGGGACAGGGGGTTCTCACCAGCTACGAGCAGTACTTC
TRBV24-1	TRBD2	-	TRBJ2-1	CATSDFESSGNDEQFF	TGTGCCACCAGTGATTTCGAGTCTAGCGGGAACGATGAGCAGTTCTTC
TRBV11-3	-	-	TRBJ1-2	CASSLLRYGYTF	TGTGCCAGCAGCTTACTTAGATATGGCTACACCTTC
TRBV7-2	-	-	TRBJ2-7	CASSLAGPVFNEQYF	TGTGCCAGCAGCTTAGCCGGCCCCGTTTTTAACGAGCAGTACTTC